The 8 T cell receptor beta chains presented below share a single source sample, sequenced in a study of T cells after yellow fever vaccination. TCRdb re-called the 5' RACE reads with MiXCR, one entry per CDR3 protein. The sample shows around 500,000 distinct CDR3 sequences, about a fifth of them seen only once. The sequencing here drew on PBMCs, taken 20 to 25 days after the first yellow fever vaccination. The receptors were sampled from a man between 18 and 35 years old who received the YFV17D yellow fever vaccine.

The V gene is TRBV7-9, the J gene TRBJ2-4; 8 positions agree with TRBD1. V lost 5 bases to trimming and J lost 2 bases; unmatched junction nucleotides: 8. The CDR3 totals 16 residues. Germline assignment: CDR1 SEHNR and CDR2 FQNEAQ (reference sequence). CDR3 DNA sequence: TGTGCCAGCAGCGCGACAGGGGATATATCCAAAAACATTCAGTACTTC. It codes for CASSATGDISKNIQYF.

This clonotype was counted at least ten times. CDR3 bases: TGTGCCAGCAGCTCAGGACCTAACTATGGCTACACCTTC. Protein sequence: CASSSGPNYGYTF. The J gene is TRBJ1-2, the V gene TRBV7-2; no definite D call. CDR3 length equals 13 residues. CDR1 is SGHTA, CDR2 FQGNSA, per germline. V lost 4 bases to trimming and J lost 0 bases, with 6 bases between them.

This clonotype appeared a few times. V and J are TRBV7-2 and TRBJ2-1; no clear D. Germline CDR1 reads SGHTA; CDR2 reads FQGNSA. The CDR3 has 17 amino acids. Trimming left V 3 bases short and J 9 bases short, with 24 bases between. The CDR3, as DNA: TGTGCCAGCAGCTTCACCAATTCTCAGCAGCAAGGTAGTGAGCAGTTCTTC. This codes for CASSFTNSQQQGSEQFF.

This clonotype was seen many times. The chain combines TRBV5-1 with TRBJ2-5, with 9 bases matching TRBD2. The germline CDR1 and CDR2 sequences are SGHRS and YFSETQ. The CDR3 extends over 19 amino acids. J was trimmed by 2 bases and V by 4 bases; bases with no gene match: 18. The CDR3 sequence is CASSPPITLSGGGQETQYF. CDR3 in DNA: TGCGCCAGCAGCCCCCCCATAACCCTTAGCGGGGGAGGTCAAGAGACCCAGTACTTC.

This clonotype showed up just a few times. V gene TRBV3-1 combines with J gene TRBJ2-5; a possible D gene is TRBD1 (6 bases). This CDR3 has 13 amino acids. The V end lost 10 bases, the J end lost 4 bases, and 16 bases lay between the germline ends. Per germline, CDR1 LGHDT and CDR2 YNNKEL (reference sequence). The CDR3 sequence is CATERGHGETQYF. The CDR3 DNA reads TGTGCCACCGAACGGGGACATGGAGAGACCCAGTACTTC.

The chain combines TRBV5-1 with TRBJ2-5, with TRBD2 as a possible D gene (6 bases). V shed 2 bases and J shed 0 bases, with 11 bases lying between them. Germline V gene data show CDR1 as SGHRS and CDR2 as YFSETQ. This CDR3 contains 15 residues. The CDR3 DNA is TGCGCCAGCAGCTTATATGGGGGGTACCAAGAGACCCAGTACTTC. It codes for CASSLYGGYQETQYF.

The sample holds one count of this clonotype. As DNA, the CDR3 is TGTGCCAGCAGCCCCTTACTCCTCTGCTGGGAGCTGTTTTTT. This sequence encodes CASSPLLLCWELFF. The V gene is TRBV4-2, the J gene TRBJ2-2; no clear D. Trimming cost V 4 bases and J 9 bases, with 15 bases left between them. The germline CDR1 and CDR2 sequences are LGHNA and YNFKEQ. CDR3 length: 14 residues.

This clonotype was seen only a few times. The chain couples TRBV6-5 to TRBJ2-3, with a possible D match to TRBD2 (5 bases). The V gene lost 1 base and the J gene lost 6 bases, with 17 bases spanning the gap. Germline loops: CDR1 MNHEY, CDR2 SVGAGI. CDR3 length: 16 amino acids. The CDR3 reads CASSYLPSFVSDTQYF. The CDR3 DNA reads TGTGCCAGCAGTTACTTACCTAGCTTCGTATCGGATACGCAGTATTTT.